One sample yielded the 27 T cell receptor beta chains listed below, sequenced in a study of blood T cell repertoires in COVID-19. Data came from immunoSEQ multiplex PCR; TCRdb stores just in-frame clones and leaves some out. The top ten hold roughly 2.8% of the sample, which has roughly 180,000 clones, about 88% seen once. Sequences were obtained from peripheral blood. These receptors were collected from a woman aged 25-40 years with active or convalescent COVID-19.

The V gene is TRBV6-5, the J gene TRBJ2-1; perhaps TRBD1 as D (6 bases). This CDR3 comprises 15 residues. Trimming removed 6 bases from V and 3 bases from J, with 15 bases in between. Germline V CDR1 and CDR2: MNHEY, SVGAGI. In DNA, the CDR3 is TGTGCCAGCAGACGCCGAGGACAGAGCTACAATGAGCAGTTCTTC. Amino acid sequence: CASRRRGQSYNEQFF.

For this clone: The same CDR3 also results from other DNA sequences found in this sample. The J gene is TRBJ1-1, the V gene TRBV9; D gene ambiguous. The CDR3 has 13 amino acids. Per the germline V gene, CDR1 is SGDLS and CDR2 is YYNGEE. Between the trimmed V and J ends, which lost 0 bases and 2 bases, there was a span of 5 bases. The DNA of the CDR3 is TGTGCCAGCAGCGTAGGGAGTAACACTGAAGCTTTCTTT. Protein sequence: CASSVGSNTEAFF. Based on the CDR3 plus reference TRBV9 and TRBJ1-1, the full variable domain is DSGVTQTPKHLITATGQRVTLRCSPRSGDLSVYWYQQSLDQGLQFLIQYYNGEERAKGNILERFSAQQFPDLHSELNLSSLELGDSALYFCASSVGSNTEAFFGQGTRLTVV.

The V gene is TRBV10-1, the J gene TRBJ1-5; 7 positions agree with TRBD1. Germline loops: CDR1 WNHNN, CDR2 SYGVQD (reference sequence). This CDR3 is built from 13 residues. After removal of 6 bases from V and 9 bases from J, the junction contained 8 bases not matched to a gene. DNA of the CDR3: TGCGCCAGCAGCGCGACAGGGATAGGGCCCCAGCATTTT. As protein: CASSATGIGPQHF.

This chain connects TRBV6-1 to TRBJ2-7, with D unresolved. Germline V CDR1 and CDR2: MNHNS, SASEGT. The CDR3 is made up of 14 amino acids. Trimming took off 1 base at V and 5 bases at J, with 12 bases between the two ends. The CDR3 loop reads CASSEDLLLDEQYF. As DNA, the CDR3 is TGTGCCAGCAGTGAAGATCTACTGCTGGACGAGCAGTACTTC.

The J gene is TRBJ1-2, the V gene TRBV5-1, with D possibly being TRBD1 (5 bases). The CDR3 is made up of 15 amino acids. Trimming stripped 0 bases from V and 4 bases from J, with 13 bases between. Per the germline V gene, CDR1 is SGHRS and CDR2 is YFSETQ. The CDR3 loop is CASSLEGALLYGYTF. The CDR3 DNA sequence: TGCGCCAGCAGCTTGGAAGGGGCACTACTCTATGGCTACACCTTC.

The chain recombines TRBV20-1 with TRBJ2-2, with 8 bases lining up with TRBD2. Germline V lookup: CDR1 DFQATT, CDR2 SNEGSKA (reference sequence). CDR3 length equals 13 residues. The V gene end was trimmed by 3 bases and the J gene end by 8 bases; junction bases not matched to a gene: 5. The CDR3 bases are TGCAGTGCTAGTGTTAGCGGGATGGGGGAGCTGTTTTTT. It specifies CSASVSGMGELFF.

The chain employs TRBV28 and TRBJ1-1; TRBD1 might be the D (6 bases). The germline V gene has CDR1 MDHEN and CDR2 SYDVKM. The CDR3 has 14 amino acids. The V and J ends lost 5 bases and 4 bases respectively, with 14 bases between them. The CDR3, as DNA: TGTGCCAGCAGTCTAGGGGGGGCATTCACTGAAGCTTTCTTT. Protein sequence: CASSLGGAFTEAFF.

The genes are TRBV7-8 and TRBJ1-2; the match to TRBD1 covers 7 bases. The V gene end was trimmed by 1 base and the J gene end by 7 bases; junction bases not matched to a gene: 9. This CDR3 has 15 amino acids. Germline V gives CDR1 SGHVS, CDR2 FQNEAQ. The CDR3 loop is CASSLERRGKSGYTF. The CDR3 coding sequence is TGTGCCAGCAGCTTAGAACGCAGGGGGAAATCTGGCTACACCTTC.

The chain carries TRBV28 and TRBJ1-2; the match to TRBD1 covers 12 bases. The CDR3 is 18 residues long. Germline CDR1 MDHEN, CDR2 SYDVKM. After removal of 2 bases from V and 10 bases from J, the junction contained 17 bases not matched to a gene. The CDR3 spells CASSLRGTGGAVGGAYTF. The CDR3 DNA is TGTGCCAGCAGTTTAAGAGGGACAGGGGGCGCGGTTGGCGGGGCCTACACCTTC.

This clone appeared a few times. This chain uses TRBV4-1 with TRBJ1-2; 7 positions match TRBD1. There are 13 residues in the CDR3. J lost 8 bases, V lost 4 bases, and 7 bases had no gene match. CDR1 is MGHRA and CDR2 is YSYEKL in the germline V gene. The CDR3 DNA reads TGCGCCAGCAGCCCGGGACAGTTAAGGGGCTACACCTTC. The encoded protein is CASSPGQLRGYTF.

The rearrangement joins TRBV5-1 to TRBJ2-5; TRBD1 matches at 7 bases. After removal of 1 base from V and 5 bases from J, the junction contained 5 bases not matched to a gene. This CDR3 is 14 amino acids long. Germline CDR1 is SGHRS and CDR2 is YFSETQ. CDR3 nucleotide sequence: TGCGCCAGCAGCTTGTTAGGGGGCAAGGAGACCCAGTACTTC. It codes for CASSLLGGKETQYF.

The J gene is TRBJ2-2, the V gene TRBV2, with D perhaps TRBD1 (6 bases). The CDR3 is 15 amino acids. Trimming left V 5 bases short and J 9 bases short, with 19 bases between. Germline values: CDR1 SNHLY, CDR2 FYNNEI. CDR3 region: CASSIIPGTSWELFF. Written as DNA, the CDR3 is TGTGCCAGCAGTATTATCCCCGGGACATCCTGGGAGCTGTTTTTT.

This clone was seen just once. The chain joins TRBV6-5 to TRBJ2-4, with TRBD2 matching 14 bases. The V segment lost 6 bases and the J segment 7 bases; nucleotides outside the gene matches: 2. The CDR3 has 14 amino acids. Germline CDR1 MNHEY, CDR2 SVGAGI. This CDR3 is CASRRLAGGNIQYF. The CDR3, as DNA: TGTGCCAGCAGACGACTAGCGGGGGGGAACATTCAGTACTTC.

The rearrangement joins TRBV28 to TRBJ1-5; TRBD1 matches at 8 bases. Germline-derived CDR1 and CDR2 are MDHEN and SYDVKM. V shed 1 base and J 7 bases; nucleotides not matched to a gene: 12. The CDR3 consists of 17 residues. The CDR3 region has the DNA TGTGCCAGCAGTTTATCCCCAGGGGGCAGCGTCGTCCAGCCCCAGCATTTT. This translates into CASSLSPGGSVVQPQHF.

V and J are TRBV6-2 or TRBV6-3 and TRBJ2-4, with TRBD2 as a possible D gene (6 bases). V lost 6 bases, J lost 0 bases, and 18 bases lay in between. Germline V gene sequence: CDR1 MNHEY, CDR2 SVGEGT. The CDR3 spans 17 residues. The CDR3 DNA is TGTGCCAGCAGACCTAATACGGTGGGACTAGCCAAAAACATTCAGTACTTC. This translates into CASRPNTVGLAKNIQYF.

This chain links TRBV19 with TRBJ2-1; TRBD1 might be the D (5 bases). Germline V lookup: CDR1 LNHDA, CDR2 SQIVND (reference sequence). Trimming cost V 3 bases and J 10 bases, with 13 bases left between them. The CDR3 loop spans 13 amino acids. In nucleotides, the CDR3 is TGTGCCAGTAGTATTTCAGGGTTTGGCGAGCAGTTCTTC. Its protein is CASSISGFGEQFF.

The V and J genes are TRBV11-2 and TRBJ2-7; 13 nucleotides match TRBD2. With 1 base clipped from V and 4 bases from J, the junction kept 7 bases outside the gene matches. The V gene's germline CDR1 is SGHAT and CDR2 FQNNGV. The CDR3 spans 17 residues. The CDR3 nucleotides read TGTGCCAGCAGCTTAGCCGGACTAGCGGGGGAGAAGTACGAGCAGTACTTC. This translates into CASSLAGLAGEKYEQYF.

The chain joins TRBV4-1 to TRBJ1-4; TRBD1 might be the D (6 bases). The CDR3 runs 16 residues. Trimming pared 4 bases from V and 0 bases from J, leaving 12 bases between. CDR1 and CDR2 (germline): MGHRA, YSYEKL. CDR3: CASSPTNRATNEKLFF. CDR3 sequence (DNA): TGCGCCAGCAGCCCGACAAACAGGGCAACTAATGAAAAACTGTTTTTT.

The chain links TRBV4-2 to TRBJ1-2; D gene ambiguous. CDR3 length: 15 amino acids. V was shortened by 0 bases and J by 3 bases, with 11 bases between the two germline ends. Germline lookup yields CDR1 LGHNA and CDR2 YNFKEQ. CDR3 protein: CASSQDPQRDYGYTF. CDR3 bases: TGTGCCAGCAGCCAAGATCCCCAGAGGGACTATGGCTACACCTTC.

The chain recombines TRBV28 with TRBJ1-1; D may be TRBD1 (6 bases). This CDR3 comprises 15 residues. Trimming took 1 base from V and 5 from J, leaving 14 bases between them. Germline-derived CDR1 and CDR2 are MDHEN and SYDVKM. The CDR3 here is CASSLSAGVVTEAFF. The CDR3 DNA reads as TGTGCCAGCAGTTTATCTGCAGGGGTGGTAACTGAAGCTTTCTTT.

The chain links TRBV6-5 to TRBJ2-1; possibly TRBD2 for D (6 bases). Looked up from germline, CDR1 is MNHEY and CDR2 is SVGAGI. This CDR3 region has 16 residues. V lost 0 bases, J lost 5 bases, and 14 bases lay in between. In DNA, the CDR3 is TGTGCCAGCAGTTACTCGTGGCTAGCGAAGAACAATGAGCAGTTCTTC. It yields the protein CASSYSWLAKNNEQFF.

The rearrangement links TRBV30 to TRBJ1-3, with D unclear. The CDR3 sequence is 11 residues long. With 4 bases removed from V and 4 bases from J, the gap between germline ends came to 5 bases. The germline V gene has CDR1 GTSNPN and CDR2 SVGIG (reference sequence). As DNA, the CDR3 is TGTGCCTGGACCCAGGGAAACACCATATATTTT. Encoded protein: CAWTQGNTIYF.

The chain carries TRBV7-2 and TRBJ2-1, with D unclear. V shed 0 bases and J shed 3 bases, with 9 bases lying between them. CDR1 is SGHTA, CDR2 FQGNSA, per germline. The CDR3 is 15 amino acids. In DNA, the CDR3 is TGTGCCAGCAGCTTAGCTAACACTATCTACAATGAGCAGTTCTTC. It encodes CASSLANTIYNEQFF.

The chain combines TRBV7-6 with TRBJ1-4; the match to TRBD1 covers 9 bases. This CDR3 contains 18 residues. CDR1 SGHVS and CDR2 FNYEAQ come from the germline V gene. Unmatched junction bases numbered 11, after V lost 1 base and J lost 5 bases. CDR3 nucleotide sequence: TGTGCCAGCAGCTTAGGAGGAGGACAGGGGCTCTTAAATGAAAAACTGTTTTTT. Its protein is CASSLGGGQGLLNEKLFF.

V is TRBV12-5 and J is TRBJ2-7; possible D gene TRBD2, 6 bases. Germline lookup yields CDR1 LGHNT and CDR2 FRNRAP. V was clipped by 1 base and J by 2 bases, with 18 bases between them. This CDR3 contains 17 residues. This CDR3 reads CASGLGVGRGVTYEQYF. The CDR3 DNA is TGTGCTAGTGGTTTGGGAGTCGGGCGGGGTGTAACCTACGAGCAGTACTTC.

The rearrangement joins TRBV19 to TRBJ1-1; no definite D call. The CDR3 length is 13 residues. V gave up 3 bases and J gave up 1 base, with 6 bases separating them. Germline CDR1 reads LNHDA; CDR2 reads SQIVND (reference sequence). The DNA for the CDR3 is TGTGCCAGTAGTATTTTGGCGAACACTGAAGCTTTCTTT. This encodes CASSILANTEAFF.

CDR3 in DNA: TGTGCCAGCAGCCAGGACAGGGGGAGGAAACTGTTTTTT. It encodes CASSQDRGRKLFF. The chain is built from TRBV7-2 and TRBJ1-4; 10 bases map to TRBD1. From germline, CDR1 is SGHTA and CDR2 FQGNSA. This CDR3 has 13 residues. With V trimmed by 5 bases and J by 11 bases, 5 bases remained unmatched.